This passage covers 13 T cell receptor beta chains from one sample sequenced in a study of shared clonotypes between healthy human individuals. Libraries were prepared by immunoSEQ multiplex PCR; TCRdb keeps only in-frame clonotypes and omits some of them. Of hundreds of thousands of clones in the sample, around 96% were seen once. CD45RO-negative, CCR7-positively selected cells formed the naive CD8 fraction, excluding terminally differentiated effector memory CD45RA+ cells. Sequences were obtained from naive CD8+ T cells sorted from blood. The receptors were gathered from a man younger than 45 in good health.

The chain links TRBV4-1 to TRBJ2-2; D is ambiguous. Germline V gives CDR1 MGHRA, CDR2 YSYEKL. Trimming shortened V by 1 base and J by 2 bases, and 17 bases separated the two germline ends. The CDR3 runs to 18 residues. The CDR3 nucleotides are TGCGCCAGCAGCCAAGTAATAATCGCTCCCGGAAACACCGGGGAGCTGTTTTTT. It is translated as CASSQVIIAPGNTGELFF.

The chain's CDR3 is CASSPDNYEQYF. CDR3 nucleotide sequence: TGTGCCAGCAGTCCTGACAACTACGAGCAGTACTTC. This chain connects TRBV11-2 to TRBJ2-7; unclear D gene. CDR3 size: 12 residues. Germline V gives CDR1 SGHAT, CDR2 FQNNGV. The V end was cut by 6 bases, the J end by 3 bases, with 9 bases between.

The chain employs TRBV5-5 and TRBJ2-3; 8 bases are shared with TRBD1. The CDR3 has 14 amino acids. V was clipped by 3 bases and J by 6 bases; unmatched bases: 6. Germline assignment: CDR1 SGHKS and CDR2 YYEKEE (reference sequence). This chain's CDR3 is CASSSDRVGDTQYF. The CDR3 DNA is TGTGCCAGCAGCTCGGACAGGGTAGGGGATACGCAGTATTTT.

The chain couples TRBV7-9 to TRBJ1-4; TRBD1 might be the D (6 bases). Germline values: CDR1 SEHNR, CDR2 FQNEAQ (reference sequence). V lost 3 bases, J lost 7 bases, and 12 bases lay in between. The CDR3 covers 14 residues. The CDR3 nucleotides read TGTGCCAGCAGCTTTACAGGGACGGGTGAAAAACTGTTTTTT. Its translation is CASSFTGTGEKLFF.

For this clone: This CDR3 is also generated by other DNA sequences in the sample. V and J are TRBV6-5 and TRBJ2-1; possibly TRBD2 for D (5 bases). CDR3 length equals 13 residues. Trimming took off 6 bases at V and 3 bases at J, with 9 bases between the two ends. Germline loops: CDR1 MNHEY, CDR2 SVGAGI. The CDR3 is CASSRTSYNEQFF. As DNA, the CDR3 is TGTGCCAGCAGCCGTACTAGCTACAATGAGCAGTTCTTC.

The CDR3 reads CAWTTGYSGANVLTF. CDR3 coding DNA: TGTGCCTGGACCACAGGTTACTCTGGGGCCAACGTCCTGACTTTC. This sequence joins TRBV30 and TRBJ2-6; the D gene is possibly TRBD1 (5 bases). This CDR3 contains 15 residues. The ends were cut back, 4 bases at V and 0 bases at J, with 10 bases in the middle. The V gene's germline CDR1 is GTSNPN and CDR2 SVGIG (reference sequence).

The chain links TRBV5-4 to TRBJ2-3; D uncertain. V gave up 2 bases and J gave up 2 bases, with 12 bases separating them. From germline, CDR1 is SGHNT and CDR2 YYREEE (reference sequence). This CDR3 spans 15 amino acids. This chain's CDR3 is CASSFPLDPTDTQYF. The CDR3 DNA follows: TGTGCCAGCAGCTTCCCCTTGGATCCCACAGATACGCAGTATTTT.

This chain uses TRBV6-5 with TRBJ2-6, with D possibly TRBD1 on 5 matching bases. CDR3 length: 15 residues. Between the trimmed V and J ends, which lost 7 bases and 2 bases, there was a span of 12 bases. The germline V gene has CDR1 MNHEY and CDR2 SVGAGI. The CDR3 reads CASTGNWAGANVLTF. The CDR3 nucleotides read TGTGCCAGCACAGGGAATTGGGCTGGGGCCAACGTCCTGACTTTC.

This chain joins TRBV13 and TRBJ1-5; 7 bases are a match to TRBD1. This CDR3 is 16 amino acids long. Germline lookup yields CDR1 PRHDT and CDR2 FYEKMQ (reference sequence). The trim removed 0 bases at V and 4 bases at J, leaving 6 bases unmatched. The CDR3 reads CASSLGTGIGNQPQHF. CDR3 sequence (DNA): TGTGCCAGCAGCTTAGGGACAGGGATTGGAAATCAGCCCCAGCATTTT.

J is TRBJ2-3 and V is TRBV29-1; D might be TRBD1 (6 bases). V shed 7 bases and J shed 2 bases, with 19 bases lying between them. Germline assignment: CDR1 SQVTM and CDR2 ANQGSEA. The CDR3 spans 15 residues. The CDR3 coding sequence is TGCAGCGCCGACCCACAGGGAACTGACACAGATACGCAGTATTTT. It translates to CSADPQGTDTDTQYF.

The gene calls are TRBV21-1 and TRBJ2-2; the table names TRBD2, a call not compared with the DNA. TRBV21-1 is deemed a pseudogene. This CDR3 has 17 amino acids. CDR3 bases: TGTGCCAGCAGCAAAGGATGGAGTAGCACCTTCACCGGGGAGCTGTTTTTT. Translation: CASSKGWSSTFTGELFF.

The chain carries TRBV4-1 and TRBJ2-7; TRBD1 might be the D (5 bases). The CDR3 totals 15 residues. Germline CDR1 MGHRA, CDR2 YSYEKL. Trimming stripped 0 bases from V and 0 bases from J, with 9 bases between. CDR3 in DNA: TGCGCCAGCAGCCAAGATCGACAGCTCTCCTACGAGCAGTACTTC. Protein sequence: CASSQDRQLSYEQYF.

This sequence joins TRBV30 and TRBJ1-5; tentative D call: TRBD1 (6 bases). This CDR3 region has 15 residues. Per germline, CDR1 GTSNPN and CDR2 SVGIG (reference sequence). Trimming removed 4 bases at V and 7 bases at J, with 20 bases between. CDR3 coding DNA: TGTGCCTGGACCCCTTCAGGGGCAGGGAAGCAGCCCCAGCATTTT. Amino acid sequence: CAWTPSGAGKQPQHF.